This T cell receptor (beta chain) comes out of a study of blood T cell repertoires in COVID-19. Study in general: Acute and convalescent COVID-19 samples came from the United States, Italy and Spain. T cells, B-cell-depleted T cells, or PBMCs supplied cDNA or gDNA.

The CDR3 runs to 16 residues. After removal of 4 bases from V and 4 bases from J, the junction contained 9 bases not matched to a gene. Germline loops: CDR1 SGHNT, CDR2 YYREEE (reference sequence). The study drew participants aged about 18 to 89 years from some 24 US areas. Membership in each cohort depended on participant-reported clinical history. Clones were read by immunoSEQ multiplex PCR, and TCRdb kept only the in-frame ones, dropping some. The sample lists more than 250,000 clones; under 95% were seen once. Sequencing was done on a sample of PBMCs or T cells enriched from blood (not recorded which). The chain carries TRBV5-4 and TRBJ2-1; 9 bases agree with TRBD2. The source is a woman in her thirties who had recovered from COVID-19. CDR3 DNA: TGTGCCAGCAGCCCCACTGGGGCGGGGGGGTACAATGAGCAGTTCTTC. Translation: CASSPTGAGGYNEQFF.